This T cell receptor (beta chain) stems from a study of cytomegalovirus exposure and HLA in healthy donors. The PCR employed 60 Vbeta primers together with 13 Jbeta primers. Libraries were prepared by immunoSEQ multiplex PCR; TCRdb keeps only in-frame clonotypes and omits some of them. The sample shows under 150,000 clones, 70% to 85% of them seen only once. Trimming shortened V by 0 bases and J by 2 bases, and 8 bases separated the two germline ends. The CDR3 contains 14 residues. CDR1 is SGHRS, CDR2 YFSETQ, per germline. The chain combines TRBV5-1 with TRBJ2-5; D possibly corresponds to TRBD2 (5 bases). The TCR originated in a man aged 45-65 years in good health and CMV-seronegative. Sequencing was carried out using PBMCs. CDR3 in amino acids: CASSLERPQETQYF. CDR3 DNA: TGCGCCAGCAGCTTGGAGCGGCCACAAGAGACCCAGTACTTC.